The 5 T cell receptor beta chains below all came from one sample that was sequenced in a study of early T cells in non-severe SARS-CoV-2 infection. TCRdb ran MiXCR on the 5' RACE reads and lists one entry per CDR3 protein. The sample records some 87,000 distinct CDR3 sequences, roughly an eighth being singletons. The sample taken for sequencing was whole blood. The source is an adult who was a healthcare worker with PCR-confirmed SARS-CoV-2 infection or an uninfected control (not recorded which).

The chain employs TRBV2 and TRBJ2-7; D is unclear. This CDR3 comprises 14 residues. The germline gives CDR1 SNHLY, CDR2 FYNNEI. Trimming took 5 bases from V and 3 from J, leaving 14 bases between them. CDR3 nucleotide sequence: TGTGCCAGCAGTCCTCGACTGGAAGGCTACGAGCAGTACTTC. Encoded protein: CASSPRLEGYEQYF.

This clonotype was seen repeatedly, ten times or more. The genes are TRBV10-2 and TRBJ1-5; tentative D call: TRBD1 (5 bases). The germline gives CDR1 WSHSY, CDR2 SAAADI. The CDR3 loop spans 14 amino acids. Between the trimmed V and J ends, which lost 6 bases and 2 bases, there was a span of 11 bases. This chain's CDR3 is CASSQGVGNQPQHF. In DNA form, the CDR3 reads TGCGCCAGCAGCCAGGGAGTTGGCAATCAGCCCCAGCATTTT.

This clonotype was observed at least ten times. This sequence joins TRBV30 and TRBJ1-1; D gene ambiguous. From germline, CDR1 is GTSNPN and CDR2 SVGIG (reference sequence). V was trimmed by 6 bases and J by 1 base, leaving 12 bases between them. CDR3 size: 13 residues. The CDR3 DNA follows: TGTGCCTGCATTCAGGCCCCGAACACTGAAGCTTTCTTT. Encoded protein: CACIQAPNTEAFF.

The chain is built from TRBV12-5 and TRBJ1-5; D uncertain. Trimming took off 1 base at V and 3 bases at J, with 7 bases between the two ends. The CDR3 sequence is 14 residues long. Germline V gene data show CDR1 as LGHNT and CDR2 as FRNRAP. The CDR3 bases are TGTGCTAGTGGTTTGGGGGGTACCAATCAGCCCCAGCATTTT. Translation: CASGLGGTNQPQHF.

Of note for this clonotype: A read error may explain this, as a much larger clone is one base away. The chain links TRBV12-3 or TRBV12-4 to TRBJ1-5; tentatively, D is TRBD1 (6 bases). This CDR3 is built from 14 residues. The germline V and J ends were trimmed by 3 bases and 6 bases, with 12 bases remaining between them. CDR3 nucleotide sequence: TGTGCCAGCAGTTTTGCCCCAGGGGTTCAGCCCCAGCATTTT. Translated, it gives CASSFAPGVQPQHF.